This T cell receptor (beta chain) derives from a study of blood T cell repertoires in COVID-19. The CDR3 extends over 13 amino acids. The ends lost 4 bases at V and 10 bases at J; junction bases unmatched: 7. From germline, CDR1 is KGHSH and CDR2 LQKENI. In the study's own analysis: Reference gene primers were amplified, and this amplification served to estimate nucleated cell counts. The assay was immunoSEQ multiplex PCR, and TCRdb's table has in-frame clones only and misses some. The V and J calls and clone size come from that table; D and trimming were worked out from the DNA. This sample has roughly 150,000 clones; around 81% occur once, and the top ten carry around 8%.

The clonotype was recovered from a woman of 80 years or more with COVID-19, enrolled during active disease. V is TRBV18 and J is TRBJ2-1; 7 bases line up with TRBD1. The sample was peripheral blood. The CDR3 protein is CASSLREQGEQFF. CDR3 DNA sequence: TGTGCCAGCTCACTAAGAGAACAGGGGGAGCAGTTCTTC.